This T cell receptor beta chain was retrieved from a study of shared clonotypes between healthy human individuals. Study-wide results and limits: Non-shared clonotypes showed lower generation probabilities than clonotypes common to all four donors. The authors expected sequencing depth to affect clonotype sharing among donors.

The CDR3 is made up of 15 amino acids. Germline V gene lookup returns CDR1 LGHNA and CDR2 YNFKEQ. The V and J ends lost 4 bases and 2 bases, in that order; junction bases with no gene match: 5. In regard to this clone: As yet, its antigen is unknown.

The investigators split CD4+ cells into a CD45RA+ naive subset and a CD45RA-negative memory subset. The run depth of the assay was deep. TCRdb's copy holds only in-frame clones and misses some; the assay was immunoSEQ multiplex PCR. The profile shows about 1.5 million clones, approximately 97% of them singletons. The rearrangement joins TRBV4-2 to TRBJ2-7, with 10 positions matching TRBD2. This receptor was obtained from a young man in good health. The sample consisted of naive CD4+ T cells sorted from blood. Subset in this sample: CD45RA+ positively selected. CDR3 nucleotide sequence: TGTGCCAGCAGCCCTGGACTAGCGGAAACCTACGAGCAGTACTTC. The encoded protein is CASSPGLAETYEQYF.